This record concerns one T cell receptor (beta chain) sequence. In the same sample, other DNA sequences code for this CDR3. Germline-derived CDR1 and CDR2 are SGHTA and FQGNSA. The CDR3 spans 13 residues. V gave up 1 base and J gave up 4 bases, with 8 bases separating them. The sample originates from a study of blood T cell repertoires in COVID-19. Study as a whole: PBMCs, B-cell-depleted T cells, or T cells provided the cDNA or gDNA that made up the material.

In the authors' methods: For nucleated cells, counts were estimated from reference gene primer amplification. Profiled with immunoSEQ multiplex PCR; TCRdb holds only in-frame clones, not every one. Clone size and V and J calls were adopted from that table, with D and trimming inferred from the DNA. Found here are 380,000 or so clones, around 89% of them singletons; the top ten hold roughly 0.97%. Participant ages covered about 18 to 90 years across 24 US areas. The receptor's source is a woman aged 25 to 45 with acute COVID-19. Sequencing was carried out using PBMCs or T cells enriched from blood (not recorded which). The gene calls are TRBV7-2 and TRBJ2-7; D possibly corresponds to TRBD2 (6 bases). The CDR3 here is CASSLGRGYEQYF. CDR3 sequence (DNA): TGTGCCAGCAGCTTAGGACGGGGGTACGAGCAGTACTTC.